The next 3 T cell receptor beta chains were all read from a single sample in a study of cytomegalovirus exposure and HLA in healthy donors. PCR primers comprised 60 Vbeta and 13 Jbeta primers. Clones were sequenced by immunoSEQ multiplex PCR, and TCRdb holds only the in-frame ones, with some missing. The data show about 190,000 clones, with around 84% seen just once and around 2.5% held by the top ten. The source material was PBMCs. These receptors came from a woman in her fifties or sixties in good health and CMV-seropositive.

This sequence joins TRBV5-4 and TRBJ2-2, with D tentatively TRBD1 (6 bases). Germline V gene sequence: CDR1 SGHNT, CDR2 YYREEE (reference sequence). Trimming removed 0 bases from V and 5 bases from J, with 11 bases in between. The CDR3 is made up of 15 amino acids. In DNA, the CDR3 is TGTGCCAGCAGCTTGGACAGGGCGAGGACCGGGGAGCTGTTTTTT. Its protein product is CASSLDRARTGELFF. Full variable domain (missing parts from reference TRBV5-4 and TRBJ2-2): ETGVTQSPTHLIKTRGQQVTLRCSSQSGHNTVSWYQQALGQGPQFIFQYYREEENGRGNFPPRFSGLQFPNYSSELNVNALELDDSALYLCASSLDRARTGELFFGEGSRLTVL.

This clone has just a few counts. This chain joins TRBV6-5 and TRBJ1-1; D remains unclear. Germline CDR1 and CDR2: MNHEY and SVGAGI. The V end was cut by 2 bases, the J end by 4 bases, with 11 bases between. The length of the CDR3 is 14 residues. DNA of the CDR3: TGTGCCAGCAGTTACCATCATGAGAGCACTGAAGCTTTCTTT. Translation gives CASSYHHESTEAFF.

V is TRBV9 and J is TRBJ2-5; D is unresolved. The CDR3 loop spans 12 amino acids. Germline V gene lookup returns CDR1 SGDLS and CDR2 YYNGEE. V lost 3 bases to trimming and J lost 4 bases, with 7 bases between them. This CDR3 reads CASSGDGETQYF. In DNA, the CDR3 is TGTGCCAGCAGCGGAGATGGAGAGACCCAGTACTTC.